This is a list of T cell receptor beta chains from one sample in a study of OX40 agonist ivuxolimab in advanced cancers. Libraries were prepared by immunoSEQ multiplex PCR; TCRdb keeps only in-frame clonotypes and omits some of them. The sample comprises 50,000 or so clones, less than 95% of which are singletons, and about 9% rests with the top ten. Sequencing was performed on CD4+ or CD8+ T cells sorted from blood, taken in a trial of the OX40 agonist ivuxolimab. The receptors shown here come from an adult with an advanced solid tumor such as melanoma, head and neck, liver or kidney cancer. Each CDR3 is given with its conserved first and last residue. Each record gives: CDR3 DNA, CDR3 protein, clone size, D gene, CDR3 length, J gene, V gene. The D gene is left open where the match is weak. Not all rows give a size; the values are once, few, many and, for expanded clones, a class.

CDR3 DNA: TGTGCCAGCAGCCTGGGGTCGACCATAAGATACAATGAGCAGTTCTTC
CDR3 protein: CASSLGSTIRYNEQFF
clone size: .
D gene: .
CDR3 length: 16
J gene: TRBJ2-1
V gene: TRBV7-3

CDR3 DNA: TGTGCCACCAGCAGATGGGACAGGGGAGACGATGGCTACACCTTC
CDR3 protein: CATSRWDRGDDGYTF
clone size: .
D gene: TRBD1
CDR3 length: 15
J gene: TRBJ1-2
V gene: TRBV15

CDR3 DNA: TGTGCCTGGAGGGCCCTTAGGGGCGATACGTTAACCGGGGAGCTGTTTTTT
CDR3 protein: CAWRALRGDTLTGELFF
clone size: once
D gene: .
CDR3 length: 17
J gene: TRBJ2-2
V gene: TRBV30

CDR3 DNA: TGTGCCAGCAGCTGGGGACAGGGGGTTCAGCCCCAGCATTTT
CDR3 protein: CASSWGQGVQPQHF
clone size: .
D gene: TRBD1
CDR3 length: 14
J gene: TRBJ1-5
V gene: TRBV5-6

CDR3 DNA: TGTGCCAGCAGTTTTCTTGGACAGGACTACGAGCAGTACTTC
CDR3 protein: CASSFLGQDYEQYF
clone size: .
D gene: TRBD1
CDR3 length: 14
J gene: TRBJ2-7
V gene: TRBV27

CDR3 DNA: TGTGCCAGCAGCTTAGAGCGCTGGAATGAGCAGTTCTTC
CDR3 protein: CASSLERWNEQFF
clone size: .
D gene: .
CDR3 length: 13
J gene: TRBJ2-1
V gene: TRBV11-3

CDR3 DNA: TGTGCCAGCAGTTTAGGGGGGACTAGTACCTATGGCTACACCTTC
CDR3 protein: CASSLGGTSTYGYTF
clone size: .
D gene: .
CDR3 length: 15
J gene: TRBJ1-2
V gene: TRBV27

CDR3 DNA: TGTGCCAGCAGCTTTGAGGGAAACACAGATACGCAGTATTTT
CDR3 protein: CASSFEGNTDTQYF
clone size: .
D gene: .
CDR3 length: 14
J gene: TRBJ2-3
V gene: TRBV11-2

CDR3 DNA: TGTGCCAGTAGTATAACTGGGATGAGCACCGGGGAGCTGTTTTTT
CDR3 protein: CASSITGMSTGELFF
clone size: once
D gene: .
CDR3 length: 15
J gene: TRBJ2-2
V gene: TRBV19

CDR3 DNA: TGCGCCAGCAGCTTCGGGGACAGGGGAGAGGAGACAGATACGCAGTATTTT
CDR3 protein: CASSFGDRGEETDTQYF
clone size: .
D gene: TRBD1
CDR3 length: 17
J gene: TRBJ2-3
V gene: TRBV5-1

CDR3 DNA: TGTGCCAGCAGCTTAGCGGCAGCCCACAATGAGCAGTTCTTC
CDR3 protein: CASSLAAAHNEQFF
clone size: .
D gene: .
CDR3 length: 14
J gene: TRBJ2-1
V gene: TRBV7-6

CDR3 DNA: TGTGCCAGCAGTTACGGGGGGAATGAGCAGTTCTTC
CDR3 protein: CASSYGGNEQFF
clone size: .
D gene: .
CDR3 length: 12
J gene: TRBJ2-1
V gene: TRBV6-5

CDR3 DNA: TGTGCCAGCAGCTTAGTCCTAGCGGGAGCCACAGATACGCAGTATTTT
CDR3 protein: CASSLVLAGATDTQYF
clone size: .
D gene: TRBD2
CDR3 length: 16
J gene: TRBJ2-3
V gene: TRBV7-9

CDR3 DNA: TGCAGCGTTGGGACTAGCGGACGCTACAATGAGCAGTTCTTC
CDR3 protein: CSVGTSGRYNEQFF
clone size: .
D gene: TRBD2
CDR3 length: 14
J gene: TRBJ2-1
V gene: TRBV29-1

CDR3 DNA: TGTGCCAGCAGTTATCTTACGGGGGACTCCTACGAGCAGTACTTC
CDR3 protein: CASSYLTGDSYEQYF
clone size: .
D gene: .
CDR3 length: 15
J gene: TRBJ2-7
V gene: TRBV6-5

CDR3 DNA: TGTGCCAGCAGTGAAGGCCAGGGTCCGACCTACGAGCAGTACTTC
CDR3 protein: CASSEGQGPTYEQYF
clone size: .
D gene: .
CDR3 length: 15
J gene: TRBJ2-7
V gene: TRBV6-1

CDR3 DNA: TGTGCCAGCTCCTTTTCGGAGGGGAGAGTCGCTGAAGCTTTCTTT
CDR3 protein: CASSFSEGRVAEAFF
clone size: .
D gene: .
CDR3 length: 15
J gene: TRBJ1-1
V gene: TRBV6-1

CDR3 DNA: TGCGCCAGCAGCCAAGATCGGGCGGCTAGCGGGGGTTACAATGAGCAGTTCTTC
CDR3 protein: CASSQDRAASGGYNEQFF
clone size: .
D gene: TRBD2
CDR3 length: 18
J gene: TRBJ2-1
V gene: TRBV4-3

CDR3 DNA: TGTGCCAGCAGCTACTCACCCGGACAGTTCTCTGGAAACACCATATATTTT
CDR3 protein: CASSYSPGQFSGNTIYF
clone size: .
D gene: .
CDR3 length: 17
J gene: TRBJ1-3
V gene: TRBV7-6

CDR3 DNA: TGCGCCAGCAGCCAGGAAACCTGGACAGGGGGTACAGATACGCAGTATTTT
CDR3 protein: CASSQETWTGGTDTQYF
clone size: .
D gene: TRBD1
CDR3 length: 17
J gene: TRBJ2-3
V gene: TRBV4-3

CDR3 DNA: TGTGCCAGCAGCCTGACAGGGGGAAACTACGAGCAGTACTTC
CDR3 protein: CASSLTGGNYEQYF
clone size: .
D gene: TRBD1
CDR3 length: 14
J gene: TRBJ2-7
V gene: TRBV5-6

CDR3 DNA: TGTGCCAGCAGTCTAGCGGGAGTCCCCTACGAGCAGTACTTC
CDR3 protein: CASSLAGVPYEQYF
clone size: .
D gene: TRBD2
CDR3 length: 14
J gene: TRBJ2-7
V gene: TRBV28

CDR3 DNA: TGTGCCAGCAGCTTACCAGGAGATAGCAATCAGCCCCAGCATTTT
CDR3 protein: CASSLPGDSNQPQHF
clone size: .
D gene: .
CDR3 length: 15
J gene: TRBJ1-5
V gene: TRBV7-8

CDR3 DNA: TGTGCCAGCAGCCCAGAATGGGGACAGGGTAACACAGATACGCAGTATTTT
CDR3 protein: CASSPEWGQGNTDTQYF
clone size: once
D gene: TRBD1
CDR3 length: 17
J gene: TRBJ2-3
V gene: TRBV13

CDR3 DNA: TGTGCCAGCAGCGTTGGTAGCGGCACAGATACGCAGTATTTT
CDR3 protein: CASSVGSGTDTQYF
clone size: .
D gene: .
CDR3 length: 14
J gene: TRBJ2-3
V gene: TRBV9

CDR3 DNA: TGTGCCAGCAGCGGTAGAGAAGGGGACAATGAGCAGTTCTTC
CDR3 protein: CASSGREGDNEQFF
clone size: .
D gene: .
CDR3 length: 14
J gene: TRBJ2-1
V gene: TRBV9

CDR3 DNA: TGTGCCAGTAGTATAGGGGGCGATAATTCACCCCTCCACTTT
CDR3 protein: CASSIGGDNSPLHF
clone size: .
D gene: .
CDR3 length: 14
J gene: TRBJ1-6
V gene: TRBV19

CDR3 DNA: TGTGCCAGCAGCTTTCCCTCTGGAGATACGCAGTATTTT
CDR3 protein: CASSFPSGDTQYF
clone size: .
D gene: .
CDR3 length: 13
J gene: TRBJ2-3
V gene: TRBV7-8

CDR3 DNA: TGTGCCAGCAGCGCCCACCCGATTGGCGAGCAGTACTTC
CDR3 protein: CASSAHPIGEQYF
clone size: .
D gene: .
CDR3 length: 13
J gene: TRBJ2-7
V gene: TRBV7-9

CDR3 DNA: TGTGCCAGCAGTTTTACTGGTGACACCGGGGAGCTGTTTTTT
CDR3 protein: CASSFTGDTGELFF
clone size: .
D gene: .
CDR3 length: 14
J gene: TRBJ2-2
V gene: TRBV27

CDR3 DNA: TGTGCCAGCAGCTCAGGGAAGAGCTCTTACGAGCAGTACTTC
CDR3 protein: CASSSGKSSYEQYF
clone size: .
D gene: .
CDR3 length: 14
J gene: TRBJ2-7
V gene: TRBV7-9

CDR3 DNA: TGTGCCAGCAGCGACAGGGGGGCCTACAATGAGCAGTTCTTC
CDR3 protein: CASSDRGAYNEQFF
clone size: .
D gene: TRBD1
CDR3 length: 14
J gene: TRBJ2-1
V gene: TRBV27

CDR3 DNA: TGTGCCAGCAGCTCATCGACTAGCGGGTACAATGAGCAGTTCTTC
CDR3 protein: CASSSSTSGYNEQFF
clone size: .
D gene: TRBD2
CDR3 length: 15
J gene: TRBJ2-1
V gene: TRBV5-4

CDR3 DNA: TGTGCCAGCAGCCAAGAGGACAGACGGGAGTTCACTGAAGCTTTCTTT
CDR3 protein: CASSQEDRREFTEAFF
clone size: .
D gene: .
CDR3 length: 16
J gene: TRBJ1-1
V gene: TRBV14

CDR3 DNA: TGTGCGGGGGCGGGCAGGGTCGATCGCTTGGAGACCCAGTACTTC
CDR3 protein: CAGAGRVDRLETQYF
clone size: .
D gene: .
CDR3 length: 15
J gene: TRBJ2-5
V gene: TRBV19

CDR3 DNA: TGTGCCAGCAGTTTCCGGGACAGGGCAGAAGGGGAGCTGTTTTTT
CDR3 protein: CASSFRDRAEGELFF
clone size: .
D gene: TRBD1
CDR3 length: 15
J gene: TRBJ2-2
V gene: TRBV27

CDR3 DNA: TGCAGCGCTCCATCCAACACTGAAGCTTTCTTT
CDR3 protein: CSAPSNTEAFF
clone size: .
D gene: .
CDR3 length: 11
J gene: TRBJ1-1
V gene: TRBV29-1

CDR3 DNA: TGTGCCACCAAGGGGACTAGCGGGACTCCTTCTTACGAGCAGTACTTC
CDR3 protein: CATKGTSGTPSYEQYF
clone size: .
D gene: TRBD2
CDR3 length: 16
J gene: TRBJ2-7
V gene: TRBV27

CDR3 DNA: TGCGCCAGCAGCCATATTAGTGGAAGCAATCAGCCCCAGCATTTT
CDR3 protein: CASSHISGSNQPQHF
clone size: .
D gene: .
CDR3 length: 15
J gene: TRBJ1-5
V gene: TRBV4-1

CDR3 DNA: TGTGCCAGCAGCGCCGAGACAGGGTTTACTAATTCACCCCTCCACTTT
CDR3 protein: CASSAETGFTNSPLHF
clone size: few
D gene: TRBD1
CDR3 length: 16
J gene: TRBJ1-6
V gene: TRBV5-4

CDR3 DNA: TGTTCAACCTTGGGGGCCTCCGGGACAGGTCCTTATGGCTACACCTTC
CDR3 protein: CSTLGASGTGPYGYTF
clone size: .
D gene: TRBD1
CDR3 length: 16
J gene: TRBJ1-2
V gene: TRBV2

CDR3 DNA: TGCGCCAGCAGCCAAGAGTTTGGGACTAGCGGGAACAATGAGCAGTTCTTC
CDR3 protein: CASSQEFGTSGNNEQFF
clone size: .
D gene: TRBD2
CDR3 length: 17
J gene: TRBJ2-1
V gene: TRBV4-3

CDR3 DNA: TGCAGCGTTGAATTGGAGGGGAATCCTGGAAACACCATATATTTT
CDR3 protein: CSVELEGNPGNTIYF
clone size: .
D gene: .
CDR3 length: 15
J gene: TRBJ1-3
V gene: TRBV29-1

CDR3 DNA: TGCGCCAGCAGCCAAGATAGGGTGCAGGGTGTGATCACCGGGGAGCTGTTTTTT
CDR3 protein: CASSQDRVQGVITGELFF
clone size: .
D gene: .
CDR3 length: 18
J gene: TRBJ2-2
V gene: TRBV4-3

CDR3 DNA: TGTGCCAGCAGTGACCGGACAGGGGAGGACTATGGCTACACCTTC
CDR3 protein: CASSDRTGEDYGYTF
clone size: .
D gene: TRBD1
CDR3 length: 15
J gene: TRBJ1-2
V gene: TRBV25-1

CDR3 DNA: TGTGCCAGCAGTTTTACCAGAAGAGGGGACGAGCAGTACTTC
CDR3 protein: CASSFTRRGDEQYF
clone size: .
D gene: .
CDR3 length: 14
J gene: TRBJ2-7
V gene: TRBV27

CDR3 DNA: TGTGCCAGCAGCTTAGTGCCAGGAGGGACAGATACGCAGTATTTT
CDR3 protein: CASSLVPGGTDTQYF
clone size: .
D gene: .
CDR3 length: 15
J gene: TRBJ2-3
V gene: TRBV7-2

CDR3 DNA: TGTGCCAGCAGCCTAAGTGGGACCCAGTACTTC
CDR3 protein: CASSLSGTQYF
clone size: .
D gene: .
CDR3 length: 11
J gene: TRBJ2-5
V gene: TRBV7-9

CDR3 DNA: TGTGCCAGCAGTTCTTCTAGCACAGATACGCAGTATTTT
CDR3 protein: CASSSSSTDTQYF
clone size: .
D gene: .
CDR3 length: 13
J gene: TRBJ2-3
V gene: TRBV27

CDR3 DNA: TGCGCCAGCAGCCAATTACCGGGACAGGGGGCAGACTATGGCTACACCTTC
CDR3 protein: CASSQLPGQGADYGYTF
clone size: .
D gene: TRBD1
CDR3 length: 17
J gene: TRBJ1-2
V gene: TRBV4-1

CDR3 DNA: TGTGCCAGCAGCTCCGGGGGTACTGAAGCTTTCTTT
CDR3 protein: CASSSGGTEAFF
clone size: .
D gene: .
CDR3 length: 12
J gene: TRBJ1-1
V gene: TRBV7-9

CDR3 DNA: TGTGCCTGGAGTGTAGGACATAGCTCCTACAATGAGCAGTTCTTC
CDR3 protein: CAWSVGHSSYNEQFF
clone size: .
D gene: .
CDR3 length: 15
J gene: TRBJ2-1
V gene: TRBV30

CDR3 DNA: TGTGCCAGCAGCCTAGGGGCTGGCAGGGGCCTCGGGTTTGAGCAGTTCTTC
CDR3 protein: CASSLGAGRGLGFEQFF
clone size: .
D gene: .
CDR3 length: 17
J gene: TRBJ2-1
V gene: TRBV7-9